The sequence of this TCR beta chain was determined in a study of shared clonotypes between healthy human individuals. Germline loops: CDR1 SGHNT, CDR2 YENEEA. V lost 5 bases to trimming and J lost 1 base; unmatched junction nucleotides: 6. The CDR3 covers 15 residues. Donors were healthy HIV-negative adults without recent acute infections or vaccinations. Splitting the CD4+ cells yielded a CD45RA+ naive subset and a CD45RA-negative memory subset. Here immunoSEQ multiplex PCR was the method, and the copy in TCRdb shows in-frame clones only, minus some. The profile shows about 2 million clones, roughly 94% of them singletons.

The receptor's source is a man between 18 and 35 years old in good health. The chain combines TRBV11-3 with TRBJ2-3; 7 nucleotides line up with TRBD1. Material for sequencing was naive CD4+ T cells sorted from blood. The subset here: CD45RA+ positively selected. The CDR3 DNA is TGTGCCAGCAGCCGGACCACAGGGGGCACAGATACGCAGTATTTT. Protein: CASSRTTGGTDTQYF.